The 3 T cell receptor beta chains below were found in one sample sequenced in a study of CD8+ T cells in alopecia areata. Stated treatment: oral pan-JAK inhibitor, 5-10 mg twice daily. Sequencing relied on a cDNA template that was reverse transcribed from extracted RNA. Clones were read by immunoSEQ multiplex PCR, and TCRdb kept only the in-frame ones, dropping some. Counted here are 130,000 to 150,000 clones, roughly four fifths occurring once; the ten biggest clones make up about 25%. The source material was CD8+ T cells sorted from blood, sampled at week 4, from a patient treated with tofacitinib. The receptors derive from a human donor with alopecia areata.

This chain links TRBV30 with TRBJ2-5; the D gene is possibly TRBD1 (5 bases). The DNA end lines up better with TRBJ2-7; the J call may be wrong. Germline assignment: CDR1 GTSNPN and CDR2 SVGIG (reference sequence). The CDR3 is 13 residues long. The CDR3 here is CAWSVGRAGEQYF. For the CDR3, the DNA is TGTGCCTGGAGTGTGGGCAGGGCTGGCGAGCAGTACTTC.

This clone was detected once. The chain joins TRBV7-8 to TRBJ2-5; a weak D match, TRBD1 (5 bases). This CDR3 contains 15 residues. Germline CDR1 and CDR2: SGHVS and FQNEAQ. The V and J ends lost 5 bases and 5 bases respectively, with 18 bases between them. CDR3 residues: CASSPYATALETQYF. CDR3 bases: TGTGCCAGCAGCCCCTACGCGACAGCTTTGGAGACCCAGTACTTC.

The chain is built from TRBV19 and TRBJ1-2; no clear D gene. V dropped 4 bases and J dropped 4 bases, with 16 bases sitting between them. Germline V gives CDR1 LNHDA, CDR2 SQIVND (reference sequence). The CDR3 spans 15 residues. The CDR3 spells CASSTKLGRSYGYTF. The CDR3 DNA reads as TGTGCCAGTAGTACTAAGCTCGGACGGAGCTATGGCTACACCTTC.